The next 24 T cell receptor beta chains were all read from a single sample in a study of T cells in Graves' hyperthyroidism and ophthalmopathy. The source material, RNA transcripts, was used to amplify TCR beta CDR3 regions. The HTBI set primed first-round TCR CDR3 RT-PCR. TCRdb re-derived calls from the multiplex PCR reads in MiXCR, one entry per CDR3 protein. This sample yields 600,000 to 700,000 distinct CDR3 sequences, of which 14% to 15% are seen a single time; about 4.5% belongs to the top ten. Sequencing used blood. Receptors were obtained from a woman aged 40 to 55 with Graves' ophthalmopathy.

Ten or more counts support this clonotype. The J gene is TRBJ2-7, the V gene TRBV15, with 11 bases identical to TRBD2. CDR3 size: 17 residues. From germline, CDR1 is LNHNV and CDR2 YYDKDF (reference sequence). The V gene end was trimmed by 3 bases and the J gene end by 2 bases; junction bases not matched to a gene: 9. DNA of the CDR3: TGTGCCACCAGCAGTACTAGCGGGAGCCTGTCAACCTACGAGCAGTACTTC. Translation gives CATSSTSGSLSTYEQYF.

The table lists this clonotype with many counts. The V and J genes are TRBV19 and TRBJ1-1; D remains ambiguous. CDR3 length: 14 residues. The germline V and J ends were trimmed by 6 bases and 1 base, with 12 bases remaining between them. Germline lookup yields CDR1 LNHDA and CDR2 SQIVND (reference sequence). The CDR3 coding sequence is TGTGCCAGTAGGAAGGATCTAGAGAACACTGAAGCTTTCTTT. Amino acid sequence: CASRKDLENTEAFF.

This clonotype showed up many times. The CDR3 DNA sequence: TGTGCCAGCAGCTTATGGCCGAGGAGCGGGAGTGTCCACGAGCAGTACTTC. This sequence encodes CASSLWPRSGSVHEQYF. The chain has TRBV11-1 and TRBJ2-7; 8 positions agree with TRBD2. Germline assignment: CDR1 SGHAT and CDR2 FQDESV (reference sequence). The ends lost 2 bases at V and 5 bases at J; junction bases unmatched: 14. The length of the CDR3 is 17 residues. The full variable domain, in which reference TRBV11-1 and TRBJ2-7 provide the parts outside the CDR3, is EAEVAQSPRYKITEKSQAVAFWCDPISGHATLYWYRQILGQGPELLVQFQDESVVDDSQLPKDRFSAERLKGVDSTLKIQPAELGDSAMYLCASSLWPRSGSVHEQYFGPGTRLTVT.

This clonotype was counted at least ten times. The V call is TRBV6-5, the J call TRBJ2-7, with D possibly being TRBD1 (6 bases). Per the germline V gene, CDR1 is MNHEY and CDR2 is SVGAGI. CDR3 length equals 13 residues. Trimming left V 4 bases short and J 4 bases short, with 11 bases between. CDR3 nucleotides: TGTGCCAGCAGTTTCTTCGACAGGTACGAGCAGTACTTC. Protein: CASSFFDRYEQYF.

V usage is TRBV9 and J usage is TRBJ1-5; D might be TRBD1 (5 bases). CDR1 and CDR2 (germline): SGDLS, YYNGEE. The length of the CDR3 is 15 residues. Trimming took 4 bases from V and 0 from J, leaving 11 bases between them. The CDR3 spells CASSPTVHSNQPQHF. DNA for the CDR3: TGTGCCAGCAGCCCGACAGTACATAGCAATCAGCCCCAGCATTTT.

This clonotype appeared a few times. V is TRBV3-1 and J is TRBJ2-2, with D perhaps TRBD1 (6 bases). Germline CDR1 is LGHDT and CDR2 is YNNKEL (reference sequence). This CDR3 comprises 22 residues. The V and J ends lost 7 bases and 3 bases respectively, with 36 bases between them. The CDR3 spells CASTTIGGSDIGGNRDTGELFF. DNA of the CDR3: TGTGCCAGCACCACGATCGGCGGGTCAGATATAGGGGGAAATCGGGACACCGGGGAGCTGTTTTTT.

Ten or more counts support this clonotype. The chain is built from TRBV20-1 and TRBJ2-7, with 13 bases matching TRBD2. CDR3 length: 15 residues. After removal of 3 bases from V and 3 bases from J, the junction contained 5 bases not matched to a gene. The germline V gene encodes CDR1 DFQATT and CDR2 SNEGSKA (reference sequence). DNA of the CDR3: TGCAGTGCTAGTCGGACTAGCGGGAGCATCTACGAGCAGTACTTC. Amino acids: CSASRTSGSIYEQYF.

This clonotype was seen ten or more times. The chain uses TRBV6-5 and TRBJ1-5; a possible D gene is TRBD1 (6 bases). The V end was cut by 2 bases, the J end by 8 bases, with 13 bases between. The CDR3 consists of 14 residues. Looked up from germline, CDR1 is MNHEY and CDR2 is SVGAGI. CDR3 nucleotide sequence: TGTGCCAGCAGTTACCAAGGGGGTCGGGAGCCCCAGCATTTT. Protein sequence: CASSYQGGREPQHF.

The genes are TRBV4-3 and TRBJ1-5; 7 bases agree with TRBD1. The germline V gene encodes CDR1 LGHNA and CDR2 YSLEER. Germline trimming cut 6 bases from V and 3 bases from J; bases unmatched to any gene: 11. The length of the CDR3 is 16 residues. The CDR3 DNA follows: TGCGCCAGCAGAGACAGGGACCCCTTGTTCAATCAGCCCCAGCATTTT. Protein sequence: CASRDRDPLFNQPQHF.

This clonotype was seen ten or more times. The genes are TRBV9 and TRBJ1-4, with TRBD1 matching 7 bases. The CDR3 has 15 amino acids. CDR1 is SGDLS, CDR2 YYNGEE, per germline. J gave up 6 bases and V 6 bases, and 11 bases lay outside the gene matches. The DNA for the CDR3 is TGTGCCAGCACCCAAGGTCCGCAGGGGGATGAAAAACTGTTTTTT. Translating it yields CASTQGPQGDEKLFF.

The rearrangement joins TRBV6-1 to TRBJ2-4, with 9 bases that match TRBD2. The CDR3 is 17 residues long. With 8 bases clipped from V and 2 bases from J, the junction kept 13 bases outside the gene matches. In germline, CDR1 is MNHNS, CDR2 SASEGT. In nucleotides, the CDR3 is TGTGCCAGCCGATCCCTTAGCGGGAGTTTGACCAAAAACATTCAGTACTTC. It is translated as CASRSLSGSLTKNIQYF.

This clonotype showed up many times. DNA of the CDR3: TGTGCTGGGACTCTCTTCCACGAGCAGTACTTC. Its translation: CAGTLFHEQYF. The chain carries TRBV30 and TRBJ2-7; D might be TRBD2 (6 bases). This CDR3 has 11 amino acids. Germline loops: CDR1 GTSNPN, CDR2 SVGIG (reference sequence). The full variable domain, with the rest looked up from reference TRBV30 and TRBJ2-7, is SQTIHQWPATLVQPVGSPLSLECTVEGTSNPNLYWYRQAAGRGLQLLFYSVGIGQISSEVPQNLSASRPQDRQFILSSKKLLLSDSGFYLCAGTLFHEQYFGPGTRLTVT.

This clonotype was counted ten times or more. The V gene is TRBV20-1, the J gene TRBJ1-2, with D perhaps matching TRBD1 (6 bases). CDR3 length: 12 residues. V was pared by 7 bases and J by 4 bases, with 13 bases between. Germline V CDR1 and CDR2: DFQATT, SNEGSKA (reference sequence). CDR3 loop: CSVPTGPYGYTF. The CDR3 nucleotides read TGCAGTGTTCCCACAGGGCCCTATGGCTACACCTTC.

The chain recombines TRBV18 with TRBJ1-6, with D possibly TRBD1 on 6 matching bases. Germline CDR1 KGHSH, CDR2 LQKENI. The CDR3 runs to 15 residues. V was clipped by 3 bases and J by 6 bases, with 12 bases between them. CDR3 DNA sequence: TGTGCCAGCTCACCGACAGGCCCACCTAATTCACCCCTCCACTTT. Protein product: CASSPTGPPNSPLHF.

This clonotype was counted many times. The chain links TRBV28 to TRBJ2-7; perhaps TRBD2 as D (5 bases). The V end was cut by 6 bases, the J end by 7 bases, with 10 bases between. Per germline, CDR1 MDHEN and CDR2 SYDVKM. The CDR3 has 11 amino acids. The CDR3 reads CASSSPGEQYF. The CDR3 DNA is TGTGCCAGCAGCTCCCCGGGAGAGCAGTACTTC.

This clonotype was counted ten times or more. V gene TRBV11-2 combines with J gene TRBJ2-7; 12 nucleotides line up with TRBD2. V lost 1 base to trimming and J lost 5 bases; unmatched junction nucleotides: 12. CDR1 and CDR2 from the germline V gene are SGHAT and FQNNGV. The CDR3 is made up of 18 amino acids. CDR3 sequence (DNA): TGTGCCAGCAGCTTAGTGTGGCTAGCGGGAGGGCCGGGGAACGAGCAGTACTTC. Translating it yields CASSLVWLAGGPGNEQYF.

This clonotype has a count of ten or more. The CDR3 is CASSLGAPEAFF. The CDR3, as DNA: TGTGCCAGCAGCTTGGGAGCCCCTGAAGCTTTCTTT. This rearrangement joins TRBV5-6 to TRBJ1-1; D call uncertain. The CDR3 is 12 amino acids. Between the trimmed V and J ends, which lost 0 bases and 6 bases, there was a span of 6 bases. Germline V gene data show CDR1 as SGHDT and CDR2 as YYEEEE.

This clonotype was detected ten times or more. This chain connects TRBV7-3 to TRBJ2-6; the match to TRBD1 covers 8 bases. This CDR3 has 16 residues. The germline gives CDR1 SGHTA, CDR2 FQGTGA. Unmatched junction bases numbered 6, after V lost 4 bases and J lost 4 bases. CDR3 loop: CASSYGQGDGANVLTF. CDR3 nucleotides: TGTGCCAGCAGCTACGGACAGGGTGACGGGGCCAACGTCCTGACTTTC.

Details on this clonotype: At one of its ends the junction is not consistent with the germline gene, which may arise from a read error. The chain joins TRBV10-3 to TRBJ1-1, with a possible D match to TRBD1 (6 bases). The CDR3 extends over 15 amino acids. The germline V gene encodes CDR1 ENHRY and CDR2 SYGVKD. CDR3 protein: CASSESGAGNAEAFF. In DNA, the CDR3 is TGTGCCAGCAGTGAGTCGGGGGCGGGGAACGCTGAAGCTTTCTTT.

DNA of the CDR3: TGTGCCAGCAGTCGGGGGACAGGGGGCGTAAGTGATGGCTACACCTTC. Its protein is CASSRGTGGVSDGYTF. This rearrangement joins TRBV6-1 to TRBJ1-2; 12 bases line up with TRBD1. The J segment lost 6 bases and the V segment lost 5 bases, leaving 10 bases of the junction unmatched. The CDR3 covers 16 residues. Germline CDR1 reads MNHNS; CDR2 reads SASEGT.

This clonotype was counted many times. The rearrangement links TRBV12-3 or TRBV12-4 to TRBJ2-2; TRBD1 agrees at 9 bases. The CDR3 consists of 14 residues. Unmatched junction bases numbered 6, after V lost 6 bases and J lost 7 bases. The CDR3 region has the DNA TGTGCCAGCAGGCGGACAGGGGTAGTCGGGGAGCTGTTTTTT. It is translated as CASRRTGVVGELFF.

This sequence joins TRBV27 and TRBJ2-4; possible D gene TRBD1, 6 bases. The germline V and J ends were trimmed by 5 bases and 1 base, with 9 bases remaining between them. This CDR3 has 14 residues. Germline values: CDR1 MNHEY, CDR2 SMNVEV (reference sequence). The CDR3 here is CASSATGAKNIQYF. CDR3 bases: TGTGCCAGCAGTGCCACAGGGGCCAAAAACATTCAGTACTTC.

This clonotype was detected ten times or more. The rearrangement joins TRBV28 to TRBJ1-5; tentative D call: TRBD1 (5 bases). There are 13 residues in the CDR3. Germline CDR1 reads MDHEN; CDR2 reads SYDVKM. The V end lost 5 bases, the J end lost 6 bases, and 11 bases lay between the germline ends. The CDR3 DNA reads TGTGCCAGCAGTGGGGGTATTGGTCAGCCCCAGCATTTT. Amino acid sequence: CASSGGIGQPQHF.

This clonotype was seen more than once but under ten times. V and J are TRBV12-3 or TRBV12-4 and TRBJ2-5; TRBD2 might be the D (5 bases). Trimming removed 1 base at V and 3 bases at J, with 12 bases between. The CDR3 length is 15 residues. The CDR3 DNA reads TGTGCCAGCAGTTTAGGGGGAGTACCAAAAGAGACCCAGTACTTC. Amino acids: CASSLGGVPKETQYF.